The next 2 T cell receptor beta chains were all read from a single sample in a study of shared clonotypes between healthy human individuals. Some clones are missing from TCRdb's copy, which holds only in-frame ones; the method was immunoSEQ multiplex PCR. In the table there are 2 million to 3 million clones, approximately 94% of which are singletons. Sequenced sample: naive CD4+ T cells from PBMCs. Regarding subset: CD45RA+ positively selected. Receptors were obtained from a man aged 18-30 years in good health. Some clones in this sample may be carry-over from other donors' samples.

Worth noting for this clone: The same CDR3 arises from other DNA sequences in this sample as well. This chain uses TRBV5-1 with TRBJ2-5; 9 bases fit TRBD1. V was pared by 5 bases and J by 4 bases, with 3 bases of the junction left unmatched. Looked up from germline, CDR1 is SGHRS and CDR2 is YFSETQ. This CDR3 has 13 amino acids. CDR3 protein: CASSSQGAETQYF. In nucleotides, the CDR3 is TGCGCCAGCAGTTCACAGGGGGCAGAGACCCAGTACTTC.

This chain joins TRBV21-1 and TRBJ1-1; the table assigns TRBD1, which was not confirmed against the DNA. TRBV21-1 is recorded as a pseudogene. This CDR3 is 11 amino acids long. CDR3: CASIQGVEAFF. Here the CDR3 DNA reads TGTGCCAGCATCCAGGGGGTTGAAGCTTTCTTT.